This T cell receptor beta chain came from a study of blood T cells in healthy people across ages. Primers used in a second PCR of roughly 6 to 12 cycles were a sample-barcoded 5' primer and a J-beta primer mix. Sequencing recovered at least 2.5 million CDR3-containing paired-end reads from each sample. TCRdb independently ran MiXCR on the 5' RACE reads; one entry per CDR3 protein. In the table there are 800,000 to 950,000 distinct CDR3 sequences, about 29% of which are singletons. Study-level results: Measured against age, TCR beta diversity per million T cells decreased in a roughly linear manner. Underestimates were what the diversity estimates from one million T cells were considered to be.

Turning to this clonotype: Its antigen is not identified.

The same specimen was also included in a second study, on T cells of mothers and their children. From that second work: The authors identified no persistent microchimeric T cell clones.

This sequence was found in a woman in her thirties or forties in good health. The sample consisted of blood.

Here the CDR3 DNA reads TGCAGCGTTGACAAGGAGAATACGCAGTATTTT. This codes for CSVDKENTQYF. The chain is built from TRBV29-1 and TRBJ2-3, with no clear D. Trimming removed 3 bases at V and 7 bases at J, with 8 bases between. Germline-derived CDR1 and CDR2 are SQVTM and ANQGSEA. CDR3 size: 11 residues.